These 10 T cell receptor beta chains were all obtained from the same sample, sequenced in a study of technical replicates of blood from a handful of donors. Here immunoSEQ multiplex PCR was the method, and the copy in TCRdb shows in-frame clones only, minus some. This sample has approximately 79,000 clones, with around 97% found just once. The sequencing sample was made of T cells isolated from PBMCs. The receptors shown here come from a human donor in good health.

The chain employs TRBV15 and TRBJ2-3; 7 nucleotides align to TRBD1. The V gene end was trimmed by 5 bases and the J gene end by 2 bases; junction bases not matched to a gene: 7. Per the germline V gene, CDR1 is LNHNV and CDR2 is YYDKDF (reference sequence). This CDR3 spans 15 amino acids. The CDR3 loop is CATSDPDRFTDTQYF. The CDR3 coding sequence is TGTGCCACCAGCGATCCGGACAGGTTCACAGATACGCAGTATTTT.

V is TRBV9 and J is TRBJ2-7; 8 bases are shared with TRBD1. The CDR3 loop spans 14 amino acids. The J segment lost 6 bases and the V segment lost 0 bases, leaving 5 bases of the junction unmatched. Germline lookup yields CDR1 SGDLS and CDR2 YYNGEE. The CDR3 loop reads CASSVGTGYGEQYF. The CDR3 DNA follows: TGTGCCAGCAGCGTAGGGACAGGGTACGGCGAGCAGTACTTC.

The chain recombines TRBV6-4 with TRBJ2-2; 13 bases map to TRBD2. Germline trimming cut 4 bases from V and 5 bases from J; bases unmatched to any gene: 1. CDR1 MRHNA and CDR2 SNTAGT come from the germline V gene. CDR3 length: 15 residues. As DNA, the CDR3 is TGTGCCAGCAGTGTGGGACTAGCGGGGACCGGGGAGCTGTTTTTT. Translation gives CASSVGLAGTGELFF.

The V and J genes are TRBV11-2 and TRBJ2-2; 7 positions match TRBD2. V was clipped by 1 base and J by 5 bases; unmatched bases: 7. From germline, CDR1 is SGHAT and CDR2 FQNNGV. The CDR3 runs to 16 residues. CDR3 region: CASSLGLAALTGELFF. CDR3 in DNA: TGTGCCAGCAGCTTAGGCCTAGCGGCTCTTACCGGGGAGCTGTTTTTT.

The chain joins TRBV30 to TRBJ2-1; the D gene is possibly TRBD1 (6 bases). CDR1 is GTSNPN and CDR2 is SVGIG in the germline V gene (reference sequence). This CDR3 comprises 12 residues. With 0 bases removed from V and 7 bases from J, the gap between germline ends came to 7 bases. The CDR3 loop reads CAWSVQGNEQFF. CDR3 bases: TGTGCCTGGAGTGTACAGGGAAATGAGCAGTTCTTC.

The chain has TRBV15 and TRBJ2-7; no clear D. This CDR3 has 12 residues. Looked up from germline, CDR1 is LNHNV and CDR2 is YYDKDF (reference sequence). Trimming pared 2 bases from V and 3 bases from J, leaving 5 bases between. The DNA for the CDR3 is TGTGCCACCAGCAGACTAGACTACGAGCAGTACTTC. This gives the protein CATSRLDYEQYF.

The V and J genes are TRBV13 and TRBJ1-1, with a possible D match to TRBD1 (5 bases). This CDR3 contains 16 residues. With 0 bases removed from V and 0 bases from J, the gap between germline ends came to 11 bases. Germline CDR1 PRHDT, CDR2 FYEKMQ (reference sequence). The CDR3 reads CASSLGWGELNTEAFF. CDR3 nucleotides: TGTGCCAGCAGCTTAGGGTGGGGGGAACTGAACACTGAAGCTTTCTTT. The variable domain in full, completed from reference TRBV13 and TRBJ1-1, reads AAGVIQSPRHLIKEKRETATLKCYPIPRHDTVYWYQQGPGQDPQFLISFYEKMQSDKGSIPDRFSAQQFSDYHSELNMSSLELGDSALYFCASSLGWGELNTEAFFGQGTRLTVV.

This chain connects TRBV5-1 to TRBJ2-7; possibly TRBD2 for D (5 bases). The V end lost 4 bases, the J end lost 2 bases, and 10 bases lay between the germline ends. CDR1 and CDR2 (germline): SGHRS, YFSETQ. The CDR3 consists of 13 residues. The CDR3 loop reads CASSGTGTYEQYF. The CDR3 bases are TGCGCCAGCAGCGGAACCGGGACCTACGAGCAGTACTTC. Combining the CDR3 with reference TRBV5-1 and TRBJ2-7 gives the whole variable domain KAGVTQTPRYLIKTRGQQVTLSCSPISGHRSVSWYQQTPGQGLQFLFEYFSETQRNKGNFPGRFSGRQFSNSRSEMNVSTLELGDSALYLCASSGTGTYEQYFGPGTRLTVT.

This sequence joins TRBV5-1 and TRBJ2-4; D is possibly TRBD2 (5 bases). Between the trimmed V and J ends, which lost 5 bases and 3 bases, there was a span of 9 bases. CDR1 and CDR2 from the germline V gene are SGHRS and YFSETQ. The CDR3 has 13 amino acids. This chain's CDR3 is CASSPRDKNIQYF. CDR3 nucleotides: TGCGCCAGCAGTCCCCGGGACAAAAACATTCAGTACTTC.

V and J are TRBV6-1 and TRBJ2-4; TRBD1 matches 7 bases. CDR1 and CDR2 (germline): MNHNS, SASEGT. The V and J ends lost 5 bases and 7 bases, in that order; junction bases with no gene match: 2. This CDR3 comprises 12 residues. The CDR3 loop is CASSRQGNIQYF. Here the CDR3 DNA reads TGTGCCAGCAGTCGACAGGGTAACATTCAGTACTTC.